One and the same sample provided the 31 T cell receptor beta chains below, sequenced in a study of CD8 T cells in ankylosing spondylitis. Study-wide results and limits: Typical of ankylosing spondylitis blood, it appeared, was a TCR beta motif of roughly eight highly homologous variants.

TCRdb analysed the 5' RACE reads with MiXCR anew, one entry per CDR3 protein. The table includes around 220,000 distinct CDR3 sequences, about 18% detected once. These receptors have no known antigen. The specimen sequenced was blood, either unsorted or a sorted T cell fraction (not recorded which). The origin of the receptors is a male donor with ankylosing spondylitis.

This clonotype was seen at least ten times. The chain is built from TRBV27 and TRBJ2-7; D gene uncertain. Germline-derived CDR1 and CDR2 are MNHEY and SMNVEV (reference sequence). The CDR3 contains 13 residues. V lost 2 bases and J lost 2, with 7 bases in between. Here the CDR3 DNA reads TGTGCCAGCAGTTTAAGTCTAGCCTACGAGCAGTACTTC. Its translation: CASSLSLAYEQYF.

The chain recombines TRBV7-9 with TRBJ1-2; perhaps TRBD1 as D (6 bases). The CDR3 runs 14 residues. The V and J ends lost 4 bases and 4 bases respectively, with 13 bases between them. CDR1 is SEHNR and CDR2 is FQNEAQ in the germline V gene (reference sequence). CDR3 sequence reads: CASSSLPTGYGYTF. The CDR3 DNA reads as TGTGCCAGCAGCTCCTTACCGACAGGCTATGGCTACACCTTC.

This clonotype was counted a few times. This chain joins TRBV12-3 or TRBV12-4 and TRBJ2-5; no clear D. The CDR3 loop spans 14 amino acids. The ends were cut back, 3 bases at V and 1 base at J, with 9 bases in the middle. CDR3 sequence (DNA): TGTGCCAGCAGTTTTATCCTTACCCAAGAGACCCAGTACTTC. As protein: CASSFILTQETQYF.

This clonotype was detected ten times or more. V usage is TRBV4-1 and J usage is TRBJ2-7, with no clear D. This CDR3 region has 13 residues. Germline CDR1 MGHRA, CDR2 YSYEKL. Trimming stripped 1 base from V and 6 bases from J, with 10 bases between. The CDR3 spells CASSQAYDFEQYF. The DNA for the CDR3 is TGCGCCAGCAGCCAAGCTTACGATTTCGAGCAGTACTTC.

This rearrangement joins TRBV12-3 or TRBV12-4 to TRBJ2-7, with 16 nucleotides matching TRBD2. With 5 bases clipped from V and 6 bases from J, the junction kept 7 bases outside the gene matches. The CDR3 totals 16 residues. CDR3 coding DNA: TGTGCCAGCAGTCACGGGACTAGCGGGAGGGACTCCGAGCAGTACTTC. It codes for CASSHGTSGRDSEQYF.

The CDR3 DNA reads TGTGCCAGCAGTTTATGGGGGCGAGACACTGAAGCTTTCTTT. As protein: CASSLWGRDTEAFF. V gene TRBV12-3 or TRBV12-4 combines with J gene TRBJ1-1, with TRBD1 as a possible D gene (6 bases). This CDR3 region has 14 residues. Trimming removed 2 bases at V and 3 bases at J, with 10 bases between.

This clonotype has at least ten counts. The chain's CDR3 is CASSSTGHNEQFF. CDR3 DNA sequence: TGTGCCAGCAGTTCGACAGGGCACAATGAGCAGTTCTTC. The J gene is TRBJ2-1, the V gene TRBV7-9, with 7 bases lining up with TRBD1. The CDR3 is 13 residues long. After removal of 6 bases from V and 5 bases from J, the junction contained 4 bases not matched to a gene. The germline CDR1 and CDR2 sequences are SEHNR and FQNEAQ (reference sequence).

The chain couples TRBV27 to TRBJ1-3; a possible D gene is TRBD1 (6 bases). The CDR3 runs 13 residues. V was pared by 9 bases and J by 0 bases, with 9 bases between. Germline V gene sequence: CDR1 MNHEY, CDR2 SMNVEV (reference sequence). CDR3 nucleotide sequence: TGTGCCAGGACAGGCGACTCTGGAAACACCATATATTTT. Translated: CARTGDSGNTIYF.

J is TRBJ1-2 and V is TRBV11-2, with TRBD1 identical over 11 bases. The V gene end was trimmed by 5 bases and the J gene end by 7 bases; junction bases not matched to a gene: 12. The V gene's germline CDR1 is SGHAT and CDR2 FQNNGV. This CDR3 has 16 residues. The CDR3 spells CASSPSPAGQGVGYTF. CDR3 nucleotide sequence: TGTGCCAGCAGCCCCTCCCCCGCGGGACAGGGGGTTGGCTACACCTTC.

The table lists this clonotype with a few counts. The chain links TRBV5-1 to TRBJ2-1; 10 bases line up with TRBD2. The CDR3 contains 17 residues. Per germline, CDR1 SGHRS and CDR2 YFSETQ. Germline trimming cut 2 bases from V and 1 base from J; bases unmatched to any gene: 6. For the CDR3, the DNA is TGCGCCAGCAGCTTATGGGGGGGACTAGCGTCCTACAATGAGCAGTTCTTC. Its protein is CASSLWGGLASYNEQFF.

V usage is TRBV6-1 and J usage is TRBJ2-1; 9 bases line up with TRBD2. Germline assignment: CDR1 MNHNS and CDR2 SASEGT. Trimming cost V 1 base and J 4 bases; bases outside gene matches: 2. This CDR3 has 15 amino acids. Here the CDR3 DNA reads TGTGCCAGCAGTGAAGACGCGGGAGGGTACAATGAGCAGTTCTTC. It specifies CASSEDAGGYNEQFF.

This clonotype was detected a few times. The chain joins TRBV11-2 to TRBJ1-1, with TRBD1 matching over 8 bases. CDR3 length: 15 amino acids. Germline-derived CDR1 and CDR2 are SGHAT and FQNNGV. V trimming: 5 bases; J trimming: 2 bases; junction bases outside the gene matches: 7. CDR3 in DNA: TGTGCCAGCAGCACCTGGGGACAGGCAAACACTGAAGCTTTCTTT. Amino acids: CASSTWGQANTEAFF.

This clonotype was seen a few times. This chain links TRBV12-3 or TRBV12-4 with TRBJ2-7; possibly TRBD1 for D (5 bases). There are 11 residues in the CDR3. The V and J ends lost 6 bases and 5 bases respectively, with 8 bases between them. In DNA, the CDR3 is TGTGCCAGCAGCTCCAGGGACGAGCAGTACTTC. It is translated as CASSSRDEQYF.

This clonotype was observed a few times. CDR3 protein: CASQDKSYEQYF. CDR3 nucleotide sequence: TGTGCCAGCCAGGACAAGTCCTACGAGCAGTACTTC. The chain recombines TRBV2 with TRBJ2-7; the D gene is possibly TRBD1 (5 bases). The V end was cut by 8 bases, the J end by 1 base, with 9 bases between. The CDR3 length is 12 residues. Germline V CDR1 and CDR2: SNHLY, FYNNEI.

This clonotype occurred a few times. V is TRBV7-9 and J is TRBJ2-4, with 7 bases matching TRBD1. Trimming removed 2 bases from V and 0 bases from J; junction bases left unmatched: 4. Germline V CDR1 and CDR2: SEHNR, FQNEAQ (reference sequence). The CDR3 has 16 amino acids. CDR3 coding DNA: TGTGCCAGCAGCTTAACGCAGGGGGTAGCCAAAAACATTCAGTACTTC. Residues: CASSLTQGVAKNIQYF.

This clonotype was seen only a few times. The gene calls are TRBV4-1 and TRBJ2-2; D unresolved. Germline assignment: CDR1 MGHRA and CDR2 YSYEKL. The V end was cut by 2 bases, the J end by 6 bases, with 16 bases between. The CDR3 runs 16 residues. As DNA, the CDR3 is TGCGCCAGCAGCCAATCCCCCAACCTACTCGCCGGGGAGCTGTTTTTT. Its translation is CASSQSPNLLAGELFF.

Details on this clonotype: A junction boundary mismatches the germline segment, possibly from a read error. This chain uses TRBV7-9 with TRBJ2-7, with 7 bases fitting TRBD1. In germline, CDR1 is SEHNR, CDR2 FQNEAQ (reference sequence). The CDR3 runs 11 residues. The CDR3 is CASSYAGGFDF. The CDR3 DNA sequence: TGTGCCAGCAGCTATGCAGGGGGTTTCGACTTC. The variable domain in full, with the rest retrieved from reference TRBV7-9 and TRBJ2-7, is DTGVSQNPRHKITKRGQNVTFRCDPISEHNRLYWYRQTLGQGPEFLTYFQNEAQLEKSRLLSDRFSAERPKGSFSTLEIQRTEQGDSAMYLCASSYAGGFDFGPGTRLTVT.

This clonotype was found many times. The chain combines TRBV20-1 with TRBJ2-3; D might be TRBD2 (6 bases). V shed 5 bases and J shed 2 bases, with 23 bases lying between them. Germline CDR1 DFQATT, CDR2 SNEGSKA (reference sequence). The length of the CDR3 is 17 residues. The CDR3 DNA is TGCAGTGCTCCCCCGAAGGAGGAGGGATGGTCCACAGATACGCAGTATTTT. It is translated as CSAPPKEEGWSTDTQYF.

At least ten counts were recorded for this clonotype. The CDR3 bases are TGTGCCAGCAGGGTGGGCCTTCACAATCAGCCCCAGCATTTT. Its protein is CASRVGLHNQPQHF. The chain is built from TRBV27 and TRBJ1-5; D gene uncertain. The CDR3 length is 14 residues. Germline V gene sequence: CDR1 MNHEY, CDR2 SMNVEV (reference sequence). V was pared by 6 bases and J by 3 bases, with 12 bases between.

The table lists this clonotype with a count of one. This sequence joins TRBV3-1 and TRBJ1-1; 12 bases line up with TRBD1. V lost 11 bases and J lost 6; bases outside the gene matches: 16. Germline loops: CDR1 LGHDT, CDR2 YNNKEL (reference sequence). This CDR3 contains 16 residues. The CDR3 here is CACTPYRDRGPPEAFF. Written as DNA, the CDR3 is TGTGCCTGCACCCCCTACCGGGACAGGGGGCCCCCTGAAGCTTTCTTT.

This chain uses TRBV9 with TRBJ2-7; D might be TRBD1 or TRBD2, each matching 7 bases. CDR1 SGDLS and CDR2 YYNGEE come from the germline V gene. The length of the CDR3 is 14 residues. V shed 4 bases and J shed 2 bases, with 13 bases lying between them. CDR3 amino acids: CASSQGGSAYEQYF. CDR3 bases: TGTGCCAGCAGCCAGGGGGGGTCCGCCTACGAGCAGTACTTC.

This clonotype has a handful of counts. This chain joins TRBV25-1 and TRBJ2-7; D not certain. The CDR3 contains 13 residues. CDR1 is MGHDK and CDR2 is SYGVNS in the germline V gene. V was pared by 7 bases and J by 6 bases, with 16 bases between. As DNA, the CDR3 is TGTGCCAGCACCCCCATTGGGGATTCCGAGCAGTACTTC. Translating gives CASTPIGDSEQYF.

The chain links TRBV3-1 to TRBJ2-1; 9 bases agree with TRBD1. Trimming removed 1 base from V and 8 bases from J; junction bases left unmatched: 9. The CDR3 spans 16 residues. In germline, CDR1 is LGHDT, CDR2 YNNKEL (reference sequence). CDR3 in DNA: TGTGCCAGCAGCCAAGTTGAACAGGGGGCGCAGGATGAGCAGTTCTTC. Encoded protein: CASSQVEQGAQDEQFF.

The chain joins TRBV9 to TRBJ1-1, with 8 bases lining up with TRBD1. The CDR3 totals 15 residues. Losses at the gene ends were 0 bases for V and 5 bases for J; bases not matched to a gene: 6. Germline lookup yields CDR1 SGDLS and CDR2 YYNGEE. This chain's CDR3 is CASSVGQGRRTEAFF. Here the CDR3 DNA reads TGTGCCAGCAGCGTAGGACAGGGGCGCAGGACTGAAGCTTTCTTT.

The chain joins TRBV3-1 to TRBJ2-3; the match to TRBD2 covers 9 bases. Germline assignment: CDR1 LGHDT and CDR2 YNNKEL (reference sequence). The J segment lost 3 bases and the V segment lost 4 bases, leaving 11 bases of the junction unmatched. The length of the CDR3 is 17 residues. For the CDR3, the DNA is TGTGCCAGCAGCCCGCCGAGGAGCGGGGGGCGGACAGATACGCAGTATTTT. It is translated as CASSPPRSGGRTDTQYF.

The rearrangement joins TRBV3-1 to TRBJ2-2; D not certain. Germline CDR1 LGHDT, CDR2 YNNKEL (reference sequence). Trimming shortened V by 0 bases and J by 4 bases, and 15 bases separated the two germline ends. The CDR3 has 17 residues. The CDR3 here is CASSQDPSSGFTGELFF. The CDR3 coding sequence is TGTGCCAGCAGCCAAGATCCTAGTTCGGGTTTCACCGGGGAGCTGTTTTTT.

This sequence joins TRBV4-2 and TRBJ2-7; tentative D call: TRBD2 (5 bases). The germline V gene encodes CDR1 LGHNA and CDR2 YNFKEQ. Trimming removed 0 bases at V and 5 bases at J, with 14 bases between. The CDR3 covers 15 residues. The CDR3 region is CASSQDKGDGNEQYF. The CDR3 nucleotides read TGTGCCAGCAGCCAAGATAAGGGCGACGGGAACGAGCAGTACTTC.

This clonotype was seen only a few times. V usage is TRBV5-1 and J usage is TRBJ2-5; D call uncertain. V was pared by 3 bases and J by 2 bases, with 8 bases between. The CDR3 sequence is 13 residues long. Per the germline V gene, CDR1 is SGHRS and CDR2 is YFSETQ. The CDR3 DNA reads as TGCGCCAGCAGCTCTCACCTTCAAGAGACCCAGTACTTC. Protein sequence: CASSSHLQETQYF.

The chain employs TRBV4-1 and TRBJ2-3, with D uncertain. The CDR3 is made up of 12 amino acids. V gave up 3 bases and J gave up 6 bases, with 7 bases separating them. Germline V CDR1 and CDR2: MGHRA, YSYEKL. The chain's CDR3 is CASSQTPDTQYF. The CDR3 DNA sequence: TGCGCCAGCAGCCAGACCCCGGATACGCAGTATTTT.

The chain combines TRBV27 with TRBJ2-3; no definite D call. Looked up from germline, CDR1 is MNHEY and CDR2 is SMNVEV (reference sequence). The CDR3 length is 14 residues. Trimming removed 3 bases at V and 1 base at J, with 8 bases between. CDR3 DNA sequence: TGTGCCAGCAGTTTTGGTGTGGGCACAGATACGCAGTATTTT. Protein sequence: CASSFGVGTDTQYF.

The table lists this clonotype with a few counts. The chain carries TRBV11-1 and TRBJ2-1, with 10 positions matching TRBD2. Germline-derived CDR1 and CDR2 are SGHAT and FQDESV (reference sequence). CDR3 length: 17 amino acids. J gave up 3 bases and V 3 bases, and 8 bases lay outside the gene matches. In DNA form, the CDR3 reads TGTGCCAGCAGCTTGATCGTAGCGGGAGGTCTCTACAATGAGCAGTTCTTC. Protein sequence: CASSLIVAGGLYNEQFF.